These 9 T cell receptor beta chains share one sample of origin, sequenced in a study of T cell changes during pregnancy in multiple sclerosis. Method: immunoSEQ multiplex PCR; TCRdb's copy keeps in-frame clones and lacks some. The top ten clones hold approximately 0.27% of a sample with 50,000 to 60,000 clones, roughly 91% of them seen once. The sample in question was CD4+ T cells from peripheral blood mononuclear cells, obtained in the second trimester of pregnancy. These TCRs come from a female donor with multiple sclerosis, enrolled in a pregnancy study.

V and J are TRBV5-1 and TRBJ2-3, with 15 bases identical to TRBD2. The CDR3 has 16 residues. Germline CDR1 SGHRS, CDR2 YFSETQ. Germline trimming cut 4 bases from V and 6 bases from J; bases unmatched to any gene: 6. Written as DNA, the CDR3 is TGCGCCAGCAGCCCGGGACTAGCGGGGGGTAGGGATACGCAGTATTTT. This sequence encodes CASSPGLAGGRDTQYF.

The chain employs TRBV15 and TRBJ1-5; D gene uncertain. Trimming took off 0 bases at V and 2 bases at J, with 8 bases between the two ends. The germline V gene encodes CDR1 LNHNV and CDR2 YYDKDF (reference sequence). The CDR3 is 15 residues long. CDR3 nucleotides: TGTGCCACCAGCAGAGATCCAGGTGGCAATCAGCCCCAGCATTTT. As protein: CATSRDPGGNQPQHF.

The chain recombines TRBV14 with TRBJ1-1, with D maybe TRBD1 (5 bases). The germline V gene has CDR1 SGHDN and CDR2 FVKESK. Trimming pared 1 base from V and 10 bases from J, leaving 10 bases between. The CDR3 extends over 12 amino acids. The DNA of the CDR3 is TGTGCCAGCAGCCAAGTTGGCAGGGCAGCTTTCTTT. Its protein product is CASSQVGRAAFF.

This chain uses TRBV4-2 with TRBJ2-3; TRBD2 aligns across 8 bases. V dropped 6 bases and J dropped 5; count of bases not matched to a gene: 4. The germline gives CDR1 LGHNA, CDR2 YNFKEQ. CDR3 size: 13 residues. The CDR3 is CASSGGGRDTQYF. The CDR3 DNA follows: TGTGCCAGCAGTGGCGGGGGGAGAGATACGCAGTATTTT.

This clone is a singleton in its sample. The V gene is TRBV6-5, the J gene TRBJ2-3; 8 nucleotides match TRBD2. V trimming: 2 bases; J trimming: 4 bases; junction bases outside the gene matches: 5. CDR1 is MNHEY and CDR2 is SVGAGI in the germline V gene. The length of the CDR3 is 15 residues. The CDR3 protein is CASSYRAGGSDTQYF. The CDR3 coding sequence is TGTGCCAGCAGTTACAGGGCGGGGGGTTCAGATACGCAGTATTTT.

The rearrangement joins TRBV2 to TRBJ1-3; tentatively, D is TRBD1 (5 bases). Trimming removed 6 bases at V and 4 bases at J, with 7 bases between. Germline CDR1 SNHLY, CDR2 FYNNEI. The CDR3 runs 12 residues. The CDR3: CASRTDGNTIYF. CDR3 nucleotides: TGTGCCAGCAGGACAGACGGAAACACCATATATTTT.

The rearrangement links TRBV7-2 to TRBJ2-7; TRBD2 is a possible D gene (6 bases). V dropped 2 bases and J dropped 2 bases, with 19 bases sitting between them. CDR3 length equals 17 residues. In germline, CDR1 is SGHTA, CDR2 FQGNSA. CDR3 protein: CASSLSAGISSPYEQYF. The DNA of the CDR3 is TGTGCCAGCAGCTTATCGGCGGGGATCTCCTCCCCCTACGAGCAGTACTTC.

The sample holds one count of this clone. The chain recombines TRBV6-5 with TRBJ1-6, with a possible D match to TRBD1 (6 bases). This CDR3 is 14 amino acids long. Germline lookup yields CDR1 MNHEY and CDR2 SVGAGI. V lost 5 bases, J lost 4 bases, and 9 bases lay in between. DNA for the CDR3: TGTGCCAGCAGTAACGGACAGTATAATTCACCCCTCCACTTT. Encoded protein: CASSNGQYNSPLHF.

The chain joins TRBV9 to TRBJ2-2; D possibly corresponds to TRBD2 (6 bases). Germline V lookup: CDR1 SGDLS, CDR2 YYNGEE. This CDR3 is built from 16 residues. Trimming removed 4 bases from V and 6 bases from J, with 19 bases in between. As DNA, the CDR3 is TGTGCCAGCAGCCCCTTAAAGGGACTCACCCCCGGGGAGCTGTTTTTT. This gives the protein CASSPLKGLTPGELFF. The whole variable domain, filled in from reference TRBV9 and TRBJ2-2, reads DSGVTQTPKHLITATGQRVTLRCSPRSGDLSVYWYQQSLDQGLQFLIQYYNGEERAKGNILERFSAQQFPDLHSELNLSSLELGDSALYFCASSPLKGLTPGELFFGEGSRLTVL.